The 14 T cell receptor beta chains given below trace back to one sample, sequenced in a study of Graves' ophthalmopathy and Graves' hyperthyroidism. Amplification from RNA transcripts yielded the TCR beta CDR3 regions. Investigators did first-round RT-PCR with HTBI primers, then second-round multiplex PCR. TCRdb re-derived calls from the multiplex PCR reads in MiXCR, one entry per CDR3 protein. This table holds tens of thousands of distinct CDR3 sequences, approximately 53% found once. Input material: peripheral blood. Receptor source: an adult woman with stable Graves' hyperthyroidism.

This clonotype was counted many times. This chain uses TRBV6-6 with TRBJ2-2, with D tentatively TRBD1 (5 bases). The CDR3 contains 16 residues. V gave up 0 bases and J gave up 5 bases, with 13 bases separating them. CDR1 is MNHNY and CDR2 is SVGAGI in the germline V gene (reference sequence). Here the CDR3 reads CASSYSIGVVTGELFF. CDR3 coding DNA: TGTGCCAGCAGTTACTCGATAGGGGTGGTGACCGGGGAGCTGTTTTTT.

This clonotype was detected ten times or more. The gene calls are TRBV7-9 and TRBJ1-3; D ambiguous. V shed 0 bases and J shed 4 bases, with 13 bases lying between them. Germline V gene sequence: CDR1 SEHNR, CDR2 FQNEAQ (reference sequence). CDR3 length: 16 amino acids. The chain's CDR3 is CASSLALRFSGNTIYF. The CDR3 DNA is TGTGCCAGCAGCTTAGCGCTGAGGTTTTCAGGAAACACCATATATTTT.

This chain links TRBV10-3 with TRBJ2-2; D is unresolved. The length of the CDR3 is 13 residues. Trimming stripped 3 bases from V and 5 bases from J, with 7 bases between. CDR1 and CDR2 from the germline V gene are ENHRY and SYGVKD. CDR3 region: CAISDAATGELFF. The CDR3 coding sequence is TGTGCCATCAGTGACGCAGCTACCGGGGAGCTGTTTTTT.

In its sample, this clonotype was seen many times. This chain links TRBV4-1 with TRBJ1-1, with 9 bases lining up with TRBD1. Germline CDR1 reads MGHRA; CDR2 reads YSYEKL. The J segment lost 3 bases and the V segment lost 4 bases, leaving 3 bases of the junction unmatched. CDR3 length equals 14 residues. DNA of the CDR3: TGCGCCAGCAGCCCCTGGACAGGGGACACTGAAGCTTTCTTT. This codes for CASSPWTGDTEAFF.

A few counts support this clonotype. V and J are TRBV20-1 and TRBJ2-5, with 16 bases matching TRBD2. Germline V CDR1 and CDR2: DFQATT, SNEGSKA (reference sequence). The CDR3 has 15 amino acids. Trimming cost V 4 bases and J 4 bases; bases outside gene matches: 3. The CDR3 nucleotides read TGCAGTGCTACCGGGACTAGCGGGAGGGCAGAGACCCAGTACTTC. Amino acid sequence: CSATGTSGRAETQYF.

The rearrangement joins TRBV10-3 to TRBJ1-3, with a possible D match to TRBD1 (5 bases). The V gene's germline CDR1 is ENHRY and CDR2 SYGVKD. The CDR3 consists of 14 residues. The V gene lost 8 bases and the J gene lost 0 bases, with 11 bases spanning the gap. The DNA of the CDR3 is TGTGCCATCCGCAGGGAGAGCTCTGGAAACACCATATATTTT. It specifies CAIRRESSGNTIYF.

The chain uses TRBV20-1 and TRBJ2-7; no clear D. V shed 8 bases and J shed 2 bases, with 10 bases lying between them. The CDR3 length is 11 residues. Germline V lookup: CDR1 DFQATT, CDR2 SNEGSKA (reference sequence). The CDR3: CSCPTPYEQYF. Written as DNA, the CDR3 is TGCAGTTGCCCTACCCCCTACGAGCAGTACTTC.

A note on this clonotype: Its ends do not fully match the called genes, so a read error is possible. CDR3 DNA sequence: TGCGCCAGCAGCCTAGGGACTGGGGAACTGCTTTTT. It is translated as CASSLGTGELLF. The chain employs TRBV10-2 and TRBJ2-2, with D possibly being TRBD2 (6 bases). CDR1 and CDR2 (germline): WSHSY, SAAADI. This CDR3 is 12 amino acids long.

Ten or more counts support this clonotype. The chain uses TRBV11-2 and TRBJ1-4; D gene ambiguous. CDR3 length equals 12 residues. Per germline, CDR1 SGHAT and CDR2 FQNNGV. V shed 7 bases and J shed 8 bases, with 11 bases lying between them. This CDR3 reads CASTFGREKLFF. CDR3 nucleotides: TGTGCCAGCACCTTTGGGAGAGAAAAACTGTTTTTT.

The CDR3 reads CATGRHAGETPEETQYF. CDR3 bases: TGTGCCACCGGGCGGCACGCGGGAGAGACCCCTGAGGAGACCCAGTACTTC. This chain connects TRBV15 to TRBJ2-5; 7 nucleotides line up with TRBD2. Unmatched junction bases numbered 20, after V lost 8 bases and J lost 5 bases. The CDR3 has 17 amino acids. Germline V gives CDR1 LNHNV, CDR2 YYDKDF (reference sequence).

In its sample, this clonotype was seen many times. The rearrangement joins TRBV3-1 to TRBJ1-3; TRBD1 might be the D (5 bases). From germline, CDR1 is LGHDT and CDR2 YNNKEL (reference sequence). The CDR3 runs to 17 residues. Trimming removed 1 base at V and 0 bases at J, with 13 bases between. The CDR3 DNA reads TGTGCCAGCAGCCAAGCCGGGGCGCTGCGCTCTGGAAACACCATATATTTT. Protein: CASSQAGALRSGNTIYF. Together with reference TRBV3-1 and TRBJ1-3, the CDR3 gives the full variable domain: DTAVSQTPKYLVTQMGNDKSIKCEQNLGHDTMYWYKQDSKKFLKIMFSYNNKELIINETVPNRFSPKSPDKAHLNLHINSLELGDSAVYFCASSQAGALRSGNTIYFGEGSWLTVV.

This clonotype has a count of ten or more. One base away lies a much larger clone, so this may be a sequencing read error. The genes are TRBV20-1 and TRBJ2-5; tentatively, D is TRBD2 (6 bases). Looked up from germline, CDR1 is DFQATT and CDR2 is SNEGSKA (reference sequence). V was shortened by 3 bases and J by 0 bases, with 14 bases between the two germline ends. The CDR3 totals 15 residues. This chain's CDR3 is CSASAGNEYQETQYF. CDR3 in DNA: TGCAGTGCTAGTGCGGGAAATGAGTACCAAGAGACCCAGTACTTC.

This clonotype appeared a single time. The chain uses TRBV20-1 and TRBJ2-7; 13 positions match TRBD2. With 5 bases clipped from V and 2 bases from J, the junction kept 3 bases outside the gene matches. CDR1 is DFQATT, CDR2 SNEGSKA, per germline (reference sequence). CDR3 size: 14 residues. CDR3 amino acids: CSALTSGGTYEQYF. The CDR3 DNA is TGCAGTGCTTTGACTAGCGGGGGGACCTACGAGCAGTACTTC.

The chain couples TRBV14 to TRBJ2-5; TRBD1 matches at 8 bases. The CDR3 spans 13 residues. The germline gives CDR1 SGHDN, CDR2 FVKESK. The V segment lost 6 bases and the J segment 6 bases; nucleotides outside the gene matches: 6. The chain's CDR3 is CASSLDRVKTQYF. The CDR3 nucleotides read TGTGCCAGCAGTTTGGACAGGGTGAAGACCCAGTACTTC.